This T cell receptor (beta chain) derives from a study of CD8 T cells in Susac syndrome. Study-level points and caveats: Detection of Susac-specific public clones gave over 15 in total CD8+ repertoires and 5 or 6 in CD8+ TEMRA repertoires.

Germline values: CDR1 SGHNT, CDR2 YYREEE (reference sequence). This CDR3 is built from 16 residues. The V gene lost 4 bases and the J gene lost 6 bases, with 21 bases spanning the gap. Turning to this clonotype: Its antigen is unknown.

The authors reverse transcribed roughly 0.5 to 1 ug RNA with random hexamers. TCRdb reprocessed the immunoSEQ multiplex PCR reads with MiXCR, giving one entry per CDR3 protein. The data show under 95,000 distinct CDR3 sequences, 85% to 95% seen once. The source of this sequence is a human donor with Susac syndrome. The chain recombines TRBV5-4 with TRBJ2-3; TRBD2 is a possible D gene (6 bases). Sequencing was performed on CD8+ T cells from PBMCs. The CDR3 here is CASSRYSGIPPDTQYF. The DNA of the CDR3 is TGTGCCAGCAGCCGTTATAGCGGTATCCCCCCCGATACGCAGTATTTT. The full variable domain, rest sourced from reference TRBV5-4 and TRBJ2-3, is ETGVTQSPTHLIKTRGQQVTLRCSSQSGHNTVSWYQQALGQGPQFIFQYYREEENGRGNFPPRFSGLQFPNYSSELNVNALELDDSALYLCASSRYSGIPPDTQYFGPGTRLTVL.